This T cell receptor beta chain stems from a study of early T cells in non-severe SARS-CoV-2 infection. Overall study context: RNA in bulk from unsorted whole blood was sequenced, and chains were unpaired.

Unique molecular identifiers were added to individual cDNA molecules. MiXCR, run by TCRdb on the 5' RACE reads, gives a single entry per CDR3 protein. The data show around 81,000 distinct CDR3 sequences, with 11% to 15% seen just once and about a tenth held by the top ten. V was pared by 4 bases and J by 3 bases, with 4 bases of the junction left unmatched. Germline CDR1 is DFQATT and CDR2 is SNEGSKA (reference sequence). The CDR3 is 14 residues long. This clonotype was counted ten times or more. Its target is unknown. Study-level findings and limits: Clonotype matching in VDJdb favored anti-spike CD8 responses and did not capture private and CD4 specificities.

Sequencing was carried out using whole blood. This clonotype was obtained from an adult who was a healthcare worker with PCR-confirmed SARS-CoV-2 infection or an uninfected control (not recorded which). This sequence joins TRBV20-1 and TRBJ2-1, with 9 bases matching TRBD2. The CDR3 sequence is CSATSGDIYNEQFF. The DNA for the CDR3 is TGCAGTGCTACTAGCGGGGACATCTACAATGAGCAGTTCTTC.